Reported below is one T cell receptor (beta chain). The clone's antigen remains unknown. One base away there is no much larger clone; base qualities are not given. These data belong to a study of control samples from healthy donors and cancer patients (dated by TCRdb to about 2020). Libraries were constructed by the immunoSEQ multiplex PCR assay. The clones in this table, taken by TCRdb from immuneACCESS, are in-frame only. Not every clone is retained; where verified, under half of the shortfall comes from an unresolved V gene, and the cause of the rest is unknown. In this sample the table shows 110,000 to 150,000 clones, roughly 94% of which occur a single time. The ten largest clones capture over 12% of the sample. The germline V gene encodes CDR1 SEHNR and CDR2 FQNEAQ (reference sequence). Taken from cysteine to phenylalanine, the CDR3 has 13 residues. Only the CDR3 part of the read is kept: 39 bases, read in frame from the first base. The germline V end is reduced by 5 bases and the J end by 3 bases; junction bases left unmatched: 3.

The sequencing sample was made of PBMCs. The chain couples TRBV7-9 to TRBJ1-2; a stretch of 7 junction bases matches TRBD1. This clonotype was sampled from a man in his 60s with colorectal cancer. Here is the DNA: TGTGCCAGCAGCCCGGGACAGTACTATGGCTACACCTTC. The translation is CASSPGQYYGYTF.